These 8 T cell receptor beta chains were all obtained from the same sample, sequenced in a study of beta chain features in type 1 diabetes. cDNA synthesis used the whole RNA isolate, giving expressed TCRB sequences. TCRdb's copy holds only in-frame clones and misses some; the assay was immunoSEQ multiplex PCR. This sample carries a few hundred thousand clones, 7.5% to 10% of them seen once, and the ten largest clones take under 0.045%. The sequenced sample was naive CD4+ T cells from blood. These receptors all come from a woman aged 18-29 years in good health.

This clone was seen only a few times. This CDR3 is CASRSLRYNEQFF. The CDR3 DNA reads TGTGCCAGCAGAAGCCTACGTTACAATGAGCAGTTCTTC. This chain links TRBV27 with TRBJ2-1; D is uncertain. V lost 6 bases and J lost 4, with 10 bases in between. From germline, CDR1 is MNHEY and CDR2 SMNVEV (reference sequence). The CDR3 loop spans 13 amino acids.

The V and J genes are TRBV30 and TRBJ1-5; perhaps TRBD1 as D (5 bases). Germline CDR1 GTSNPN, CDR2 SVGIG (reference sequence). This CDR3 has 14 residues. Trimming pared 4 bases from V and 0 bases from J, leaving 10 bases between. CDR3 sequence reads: CAWTGQYSNQPQHF. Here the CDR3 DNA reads TGTGCCTGGACAGGGCAATATAGCAATCAGCCCCAGCATTTT.

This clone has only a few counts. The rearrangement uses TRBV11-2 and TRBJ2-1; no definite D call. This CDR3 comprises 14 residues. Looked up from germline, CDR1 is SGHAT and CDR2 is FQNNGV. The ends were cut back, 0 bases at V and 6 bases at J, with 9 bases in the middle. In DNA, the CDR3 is TGTGCCAGCAGCTTAGATGAACCGGGCAATGAGCAGTTCTTC. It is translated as CASSLDEPGNEQFF. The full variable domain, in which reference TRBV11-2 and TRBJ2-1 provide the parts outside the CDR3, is EAGVAQSPRYKIIEKRQSVAFWCNPISGHATLYWYQQILGQGPKLLIQFQNNGVVDDSQLPKDRFSAERLKGVDSTLKIQPAKLEDSAVYLCASSLDEPGNEQFFGPGTRLTVL.

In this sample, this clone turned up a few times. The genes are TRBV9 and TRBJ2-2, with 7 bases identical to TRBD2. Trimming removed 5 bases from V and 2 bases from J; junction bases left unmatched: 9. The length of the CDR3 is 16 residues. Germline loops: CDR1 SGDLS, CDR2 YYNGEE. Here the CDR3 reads CASRGGGARNTGELFF. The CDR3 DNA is TGTGCCAGCAGGGGGGGAGGGGCTAGAAACACCGGGGAGCTGTTTTTT.

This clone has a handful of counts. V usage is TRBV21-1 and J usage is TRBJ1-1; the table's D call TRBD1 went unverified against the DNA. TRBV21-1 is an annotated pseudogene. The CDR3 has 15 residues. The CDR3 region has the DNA TGTGCCAGCAGCAAAGGGTGCCGACAGGGCACTGAAGCTTTCTTT. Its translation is CASSKGCRQGTEAFF.

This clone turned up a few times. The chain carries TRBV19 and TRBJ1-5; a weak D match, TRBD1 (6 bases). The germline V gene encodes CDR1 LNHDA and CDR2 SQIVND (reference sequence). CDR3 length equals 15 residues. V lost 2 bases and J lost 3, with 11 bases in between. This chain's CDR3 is CASSIPGTPNQPQHF. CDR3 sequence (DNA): TGTGCCAGTAGTATACCCGGGACACCCAATCAGCCCCAGCATTTT.

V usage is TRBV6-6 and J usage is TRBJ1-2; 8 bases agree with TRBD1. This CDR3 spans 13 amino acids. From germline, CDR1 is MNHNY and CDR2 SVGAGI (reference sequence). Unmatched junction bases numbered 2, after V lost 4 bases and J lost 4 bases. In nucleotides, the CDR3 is TGTGCCAGCAGTTTTGGACAGGGCTATGGCTACACCTTC. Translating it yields CASSFGQGYGYTF.

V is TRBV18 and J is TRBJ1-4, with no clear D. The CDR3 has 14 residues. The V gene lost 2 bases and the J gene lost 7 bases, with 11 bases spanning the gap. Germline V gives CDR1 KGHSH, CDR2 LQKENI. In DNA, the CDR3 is TGTGCCAGCTCACCAAGGCAGGAACGTGAAAAACTGTTTTTT. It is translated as CASSPRQEREKLFF.